The 24 T cell receptor beta chains reported below all come from one sample, sequenced in a study of blood T cell repertoires in COVID-19. TCRdb keeps only in-frame clones here, not all; method: immunoSEQ multiplex PCR. The table has under 250,000 clones, around four fifths seen once; the top ten hold about 4.8%. Sequencing input: peripheral blood. The receptors were gathered from a woman in her sixties or seventies with acute or convalescent COVID-19.

This clone was observed a handful of times. The chain couples TRBV5-1 to TRBJ2-1; 13 bases are shared with TRBD2. The CDR3 totals 16 residues. Unmatched junction bases numbered 3, after V lost 4 bases and J lost 2 bases. The germline V gene has CDR1 SGHRS and CDR2 YFSETQ. The CDR3 spells CASSSGLAGAYNEQFF. The CDR3 region has the DNA TGCGCCAGCAGCAGCGGACTAGCGGGAGCCTACAATGAGCAGTTCTTC.

The V call is TRBV7-9, the J call TRBJ2-1; 7 positions match TRBD1. The junction had 7 bases not matched to a gene; V was cut back by 4 bases and J by 1 base. The CDR3 is 16 amino acids. Looked up from germline, CDR1 is SEHNR and CDR2 is FQNEAQ (reference sequence). The CDR3 region is CASSSTGTVSYNEQFF. The CDR3 nucleotides are TGTGCCAGCAGCTCAACCGGGACAGTTTCCTACAATGAGCAGTTCTTC.

The gene calls are TRBV4-3 and TRBJ2-3; TRBD2 aligns across 7 bases. Trimming removed 4 bases from V and 0 bases from J; junction bases left unmatched: 4. Germline CDR1 reads LGHNA; CDR2 reads YSLEER. This CDR3 spans 15 amino acids. The CDR3 coding sequence is TGCGCCAGCAGCCTATCAGCGGGAAGCACAGATACGCAGTATTTT. Amino acid sequence: CASSLSAGSTDTQYF.

V and J are TRBV18 and TRBJ1-2; tentatively, D is TRBD1 (6 bases). The ends were cut back, 3 bases at V and 2 bases at J, with 13 bases in the middle. CDR3 size: 15 residues. CDR1 is KGHSH, CDR2 LQKENI, per germline. The CDR3 loop reads CASSPTGMGNYGYTF. As DNA, the CDR3 is TGTGCCAGCTCACCCACAGGGATGGGGAACTATGGCTACACCTTC.

This sequence joins TRBV15 and TRBJ1-4; a possible D gene is TRBD1 (5 bases). CDR1 LNHNV and CDR2 YYDKDF come from the germline V gene (reference sequence). The CDR3 is 15 residues long. Trimming took off 3 bases at V and 4 bases at J, with 12 bases between the two ends. The CDR3 DNA reads as TGTGCCACCAGCAGTCGGGGGGGTGATAATGAAAAACTGTTTTTT. Amino acids: CATSSRGGDNEKLFF.

This rearrangement joins TRBV12-3 or TRBV12-4 to TRBJ1-2; D call uncertain. The CDR3 has 13 residues. The V gene lost 3 bases and the J gene lost 7 bases, with 12 bases spanning the gap. The CDR3 DNA is TGTGCCAGCAGTTTTGGTAGCTTCGGTGGCTACACCTTC. It specifies CASSFGSFGGYTF.

A single count supports this clone. The chain links TRBV6-5 to TRBJ1-1, with a tentative D call TRBD1 (5 bases). The CDR3 spans 14 residues. In germline, CDR1 is MNHEY, CDR2 SVGAGI. Trimming removed 10 bases at V and 2 bases at J, with 17 bases between. In DNA form, the CDR3 reads TGTGCCACCCCAGGGACTTACGTTAACACTGAAGCTTTCTTT. Translating it yields CATPGTYVNTEAFF.

This chain connects TRBV11-2 to TRBJ1-1; D gene unclear. The germline CDR1 and CDR2 sequences are SGHAT and FQNNGV. The V gene lost 6 bases and the J gene lost 4 bases, with 15 bases spanning the gap. This CDR3 contains 14 residues. The CDR3 DNA sequence: TGTGCCAGCAGTCCCCAGCCGGGGAGCACTGAAGCTTTCTTT. It codes for CASSPQPGSTEAFF.

The V and J genes are TRBV6-2 or TRBV6-3 and TRBJ1-2; TRBD1 is a possible D gene (5 bases). The CDR3 has 15 amino acids. V lost 0 bases and J 3 bases, leaving 11 bases between the germline ends. Germline lookup yields CDR1 MNHEY and CDR2 SVGEGT. The CDR3 nucleotides read TGTGCCAGCAGTTACTCAAGGGGCAGGGACTATGGCTACACCTTC. Encoded protein: CASSYSRGRDYGYTF.

The CDR3 nucleotides are TGCGCCAGCAGCCCTCTAGACAGCATATCGCTTCTTACCTATGGCTACACCTTC. Its translation is CASSPLDSISLLTYGYTF. The chain links TRBV5-1 to TRBJ1-2; perhaps TRBD1 as D (5 bases). The germline V gene encodes CDR1 SGHRS and CDR2 YFSETQ. The CDR3 covers 18 residues. V was trimmed by 4 bases and J by 4 bases, leaving 26 bases between them.

This chain connects TRBV23-1 to TRBJ1-1, with 7 bases aligning to TRBD1. TRBV23-1 is treated as an ORF (open reading frame) with a function not yet certain. This CDR3 contains 13 residues. V was clipped by 7 bases and J by 11 bases; unmatched bases: 13. This chain's CDR3 is CASTPGQKLNAFF. CDR3 bases: TGCGCCAGCACCCCGGGACAGAAGTTGAATGCTTTCTTT.

V is TRBV3-1 (or the pseudogene TRBV3-2) and J is TRBJ1-5, with D tentatively TRBD1 (5 bases). Trimming took 3 bases from V and 1 from J, leaving 7 bases between them. CDR1 is LGHDT and CDR2 is YNNKEL in the germline V gene (reference sequence). The CDR3 covers 14 residues. CDR3 sequence reads: CASSQEGSNQPQHF. The CDR3 region has the DNA TGTGCCAGCAGCCAGGAGGGGAGCAATCAGCCCCAGCATTTT.

The rearrangement joins TRBV7-8 to TRBJ1-1; perhaps TRBD1 as D (6 bases). From germline, CDR1 is SGHVS and CDR2 FQNEAQ. This CDR3 is built from 13 residues. Trimming stripped 1 base from V and 11 bases from J, with 14 bases between. The CDR3 sequence is CASSLEGRGYAFF. In DNA form, the CDR3 reads TGTGCCAGCAGCTTAGAGGGGAGGGGGTACGCTTTCTTT.

This chain uses TRBV29-1 with TRBJ1-5; TRBD1 might be the D (6 bases). This CDR3 has 13 residues. Trimming removed 6 bases from V and 5 bases from J, with 14 bases in between. Looked up from germline, CDR1 is SQVTM and CDR2 is ANQGSEA. The CDR3 spells CSVRGGTDQPQHF. CDR3 nucleotide sequence: TGCAGCGTCAGAGGGGGTACGGATCAGCCCCAGCATTTT.

The rearrangement joins TRBV18 to TRBJ1-5; maybe TRBD1 (5 bases). Germline V gene sequence: CDR1 KGHSH, CDR2 LQKENI. V lost 1 base and J 4 bases, leaving 8 bases between the germline ends. The CDR3 is 14 residues long. The DNA of the CDR3 is TGTGCCAGCTCACCACAAAGGGGAAATCAGCCCCAGCATTTT. Translation gives CASSPQRGNQPQHF.

V usage is TRBV18 and J usage is TRBJ1-2; no clear D. The CDR3 extends over 14 amino acids. The V end lost 3 bases, the J end lost 2 bases, and 10 bases lay between the germline ends. Germline CDR1 and CDR2: KGHSH and LQKENI. Here the CDR3 DNA reads TGTGCCAGCTCACCTCGAGGAGGGAACTATGGCTACACCTTC. Protein product: CASSPRGGNYGYTF.

The rearrangement links TRBV19 to TRBJ1-1, with a possible D match to TRBD1 (6 bases). CDR1 LNHDA and CDR2 SQIVND come from the germline V gene (reference sequence). This CDR3 comprises 16 residues. Trimming cost V 4 bases and J 2 bases, with 17 bases left between them. The CDR3 here is CASSRTRRGLNTEAFF. In DNA, the CDR3 is TGTGCCAGTAGTAGAACAAGAAGGGGGTTAAACACTGAAGCTTTCTTT.

V gene TRBV2 combines with J gene TRBJ2-7, with 7 bases lining up with TRBD2. Germline V CDR1 and CDR2: SNHLY, FYNNEI. J lost 1 base, V lost 7 bases, and 4 bases had no gene match. The CDR3 has 13 residues. As DNA, the CDR3 is TGTGCCAGCACCCCCGGGGGGTCCTACGAGCAGTACTTC. As protein: CASTPGGSYEQYF.

The chain employs TRBV2 and TRBJ1-1, with D uncertain. Deletions cut 1 base from V and 7 bases from J, with 10 bases between. CDR1 SNHLY and CDR2 FYNNEI come from the germline V gene. This CDR3 is 13 amino acids long. The CDR3: CASSEEISSEAFF. CDR3 in DNA: TGTGCCAGCAGTGAAGAGATATCGAGTGAAGCTTTCTTT.

The chain couples TRBV15 to TRBJ1-2, with D perhaps TRBD1 (6 bases). Germline V gene sequence: CDR1 LNHNV, CDR2 YYDKDF (reference sequence). The CDR3 spans 15 residues. The ends were cut back, 5 bases at V and 1 base at J, with 14 bases in the middle. Here the CDR3 DNA reads TGTGCCACCAGCGAAGAGCGACAGGTTAACTATGGCTACACCTTC. Residues: CATSEERQVNYGYTF.

The chain joins TRBV6-6 to TRBJ1-6; 7 bases are shared with TRBD1. V shed 4 bases and J 5 bases; nucleotides not matched to a gene: 5. In germline, CDR1 is MNHNY, CDR2 SVGAGI (reference sequence). The CDR3 covers 15 residues. The CDR3 here is CASSSPGQNNSPLHF. CDR3 nucleotides: TGTGCCAGCAGTTCACCGGGACAGAATAATTCACCCCTCCACTTT.

This clone was counted many times. V usage is TRBV6-5 and J usage is TRBJ1-2, with 9 bases lining up with TRBD1. The CDR3 is 15 amino acids. Germline CDR1 and CDR2: MNHEY and SVGAGI. V lost 2 bases to trimming and J lost 6 bases; unmatched junction nucleotides: 7. The CDR3 loop is CASSYQPGQGDGYTF. CDR3 bases: TGTGCCAGCAGTTACCAACCGGGACAGGGAGATGGCTACACCTTC.

This clone came up once. This chain joins TRBV25-1 and TRBJ1-4, with 12 bases matching TRBD1. This CDR3 is built from 16 residues. Per the germline V gene, CDR1 is MGHDK and CDR2 is SYGVNS. V was pared by 7 bases and J by 7 bases, with 10 bases of the junction left unmatched. The CDR3 nucleotides read TGTGCCAGCACATACCGGGACAGGGGGCATGGTGAAAAACTGTTTTTT. This sequence encodes CASTYRDRGHGEKLFF.

This chain uses TRBV20-1 with TRBJ1-1; the match to TRBD1 covers 7 bases. With V trimmed by 3 bases and J by 2 bases, 9 bases remained unmatched. Germline values: CDR1 DFQATT, CDR2 SNEGSKA (reference sequence). The CDR3 consists of 15 residues. CDR3 nucleotide sequence: TGCAGTGCTAGTACTACAGGGGCGCCAAACACTGAAGCTTTCTTT. Translation gives CSASTTGAPNTEAFF.